This T cell receptor (beta chain) was sequenced for a study of cytomegalovirus exposure and HLA in healthy donors. Findings of the study overall: Association of approximately 18,000 TCR beta sequences with HLA alleles was found at 0.05 false discovery rate in a later analysis.

Primers: 60 Vbeta forward and 13 Jbeta reverse. The repertoire was sequenced with immunoSEQ multiplex PCR; TCRdb's copy has only in-frame clones and lacks some. Of about 110,000 clones in the sample, 74% are singletons; the top ten hold 14%. The junction had 5 bases not matched to a gene; V was cut back by 5 bases and J by 6 bases. Germline V gives CDR1 MNHEY, CDR2 SVGAGI. This CDR3 contains 15 residues. Comment on this clone: Its target is unknown.

This cohort consisted of healthy bone marrow donors. The sample taken for sequencing was PBMCs. This chain joins TRBV6-5 and TRBJ2-2; TRBD2 matches at 11 bases. The clonotype originates from a woman in her 40s in good health and CMV-seropositive. CDR3 sequence: CASSLISGGAGELFF. CDR3 DNA sequence: TGTGCCAGCAGTCTAATTAGCGGGGGGGCCGGGGAGCTGTTTTTT.